A single sample gave rise to the 18 T cell receptor beta chains below, sequenced in a study of control samples from healthy donors and cancer patients (dated by TCRdb to 2020 to 2021). Libraries were built with the immunoSEQ multiplex PCR assay. TCRdb provides this immuneACCESS table in a form limited to in-frame rearrangements. Some clones are lacking; in checked studies, under half of them reflect an unresolved V gene, and why the rest are absent is not known. Across this sample there are about 77,000 clones, with around 92% seen only once. The ten largest account for over 4.5% of the sample. Sequenced material: blood. These receptors were obtained from a woman aged 55-70 years in good health.

The gene calls are TRBV5-8 and TRBJ1-4; the match to TRBD1 covers 10 bases. This CDR3 is 15 amino acids long. From germline, CDR1 is SGHTS and CDR2 YDEGEE. The trim removed 4 bases at V and 7 bases at J, leaving 7 bases unmatched. The CDR3 sequence: CASSLRGQGREKLFF. CDR3 DNA sequence: TGTGCCAGCAGCCTCCGGGGACAGGGGCGTGAAAAACTGTTTTTT.

The gene calls are TRBV7-9 and TRBJ2-5; no firm D call. V was trimmed by 3 bases and J by 3 bases, leaving 8 bases between them. Germline assignment: CDR1 SEHNR and CDR2 FQNEAQ (reference sequence). CDR3 length equals 13 residues. CDR3 in amino acids: CASSFNEKETQYF. The CDR3 DNA reads as TGTGCCAGCAGCTTCAACGAGAAAGAGACCCAGTACTTC.

This clone came up a few times. This chain uses TRBV6-2 or TRBV6-3 with TRBJ2-1; TRBD2 is a possible D gene (6 bases). The V gene lost 0 bases and the J gene lost 7 bases, with 16 bases spanning the gap. This CDR3 is 16 amino acids long. Germline-derived CDR1 and CDR2 are MNHEY and SVGEGT. The chain's CDR3 is CASSYSTEGPENEQFF. DNA for the CDR3: TGTGCCAGCAGTTACTCGACGGAGGGCCCGGAGAATGAGCAGTTCTTC.

This clone came up once. The rearrangement joins TRBV3-1 (or the pseudogene TRBV3-2) to TRBJ2-5; TRBD2 aligns across 7 bases. V dropped 7 bases and J dropped 1; count of bases not matched to a gene: 3. CDR1 LGHDT and CDR2 YNNKEL come from the germline V gene (reference sequence). This CDR3 region has 13 residues. This CDR3 is CASKAGVQETQYF. The CDR3 nucleotides read TGTGCCAGCAAGGCGGGGGTCCAAGAGACCCAGTACTTC.

V gene TRBV11-3 combines with J gene TRBJ2-2; D gene uncertain. Germline V lookup: CDR1 SGHNT, CDR2 YENEEA. Deletions cut 0 bases from V and 5 bases from J, with 4 bases between. This CDR3 has 13 amino acids. CDR3 DNA: TGTGCCAGCAGCTTAGATAATACCGGGGAGCTGTTTTTT. This codes for CASSLDNTGELFF.

This CDR3 is CSAKPSGTYNEQFF. The CDR3 bases are TGCAGCGCCAAACCTAGCGGTACCTACAATGAGCAGTTCTTC. This chain connects TRBV29-1 to TRBJ2-1; 7 bases are a match to TRBD2. Germline-derived CDR1 and CDR2 are SQVTM and ANQGSEA. The CDR3 extends over 14 amino acids. Losses at the gene ends were 7 bases for V and 2 bases for J; bases not matched to a gene: 8.

The chain uses TRBV19 and TRBJ1-2, with D unresolved. The CDR3 runs to 13 residues. V was clipped by 3 bases and J by 8 bases, with 13 bases between them. The germline V gene encodes CDR1 LNHDA and CDR2 SQIVND (reference sequence). For the CDR3, the DNA is TGTGCCAGTAGTATTAATCCCGGGCACGGCTACACCTTC. It encodes CASSINPGHGYTF.

This clone was found once. The chain joins TRBV3-1 (or the pseudogene TRBV3-2) to TRBJ1-1; D is unresolved. Germline-derived CDR1 and CDR2 are LGHDT and YNNKEL (reference sequence). Trimming pared 1 base from V and 11 bases from J, leaving 8 bases between. The CDR3 is 11 residues long. CDR3 sequence (DNA): TGTGCCAGCAGCCAAGCTACGGCGGCTTTCTTT. This translates into CASSQATAAFF.

The rearrangement links TRBV24-1 to TRBJ1-2; D is ambiguous. Between the trimmed V and J ends, which lost 0 bases and 3 bases, there was a span of 4 bases. This CDR3 is 13 amino acids long. CDR1 is KGHDR, CDR2 SFDVKD, per germline. CDR3 protein: CATSDLRDYGYTF. The CDR3, as DNA: TGTGCCACCAGTGATTTGCGGGACTATGGCTACACCTTC.

The rearrangement uses TRBV5-4 and TRBJ2-3; D not certain. The V end was cut by 1 base, the J end by 4 bases, with 13 bases between. Germline V gives CDR1 SGHNT, CDR2 YYREEE (reference sequence). The length of the CDR3 is 15 residues. For the CDR3, the DNA is TGTGCCAGCAGCTTGTTTTTGGGAAACGCAGATACGCAGTATTTT. Translated: CASSLFLGNADTQYF.

The chain has TRBV5-8 and TRBJ1-1; 9 nucleotides align to TRBD1. CDR1 and CDR2 from the germline V gene are SGHTS and YDEGEE. CDR3 length equals 15 residues. The V segment lost 0 bases and the J segment 4 bases; nucleotides outside the gene matches: 4. The CDR3 here is CASSLVGQGGTEAFF. Written as DNA, the CDR3 is TGTGCCAGCAGCTTGGTGGGACAGGGTGGCACTGAAGCTTTCTTT.

The chain is built from TRBV6-5 and TRBJ1-2; the D is unclear. The CDR3 loop spans 14 amino acids. Germline CDR1 MNHEY, CDR2 SVGAGI. V shed 0 bases and J shed 5 bases, with 10 bases lying between them. The CDR3 region is CASSYSTGGYGYTF. The CDR3 DNA sequence: TGTGCCAGCAGTTACTCGACGGGCGGATATGGCTACACCTTC.

The chain carries TRBV4-3 and TRBJ1-5, with no clear D. This CDR3 is 13 amino acids long. Germline assignment: CDR1 LGHNA and CDR2 YSLEER. The ends were cut back, 4 bases at V and 6 bases at J, with 10 bases in the middle. CDR3 loop: CASSLTQRQPQHF. The CDR3 DNA is TGCGCCAGCAGCCTCACTCAACGTCAGCCCCAGCATTTT.

The rearrangement uses TRBV7-9 and TRBJ1-6, with 11 bases identical to TRBD1. Germline trimming cut 0 bases from V and 7 bases from J; bases unmatched to any gene: 2. CDR3 length equals 16 residues. Germline CDR1 and CDR2: SEHNR and FQNEAQ (reference sequence). The CDR3 reads CASSLAGQGANSPLHF. CDR3 sequence (DNA): TGTGCCAGCAGCTTAGCAGGACAGGGGGCGAATTCACCCCTCCACTTT.

Here the CDR3 DNA reads TGTGCCATCAGTGAGGTGGGTGGGGGGAACACTGAAGCTTTCTTT. It translates to CAISEVGGGNTEAFF. This chain joins TRBV10-3 and TRBJ1-1; D possibly corresponds to TRBD1 (5 bases). Germline loops: CDR1 ENHRY, CDR2 SYGVKD. Between the trimmed V and J ends, which lost 2 bases and 1 base, there was a span of 11 bases. The CDR3 is 15 residues long.

The rearrangement joins TRBV10-2 to TRBJ1-1, with D unclear. This CDR3 spans 13 amino acids. The germline V gene has CDR1 WSHSY and CDR2 SAAADI. Trimming removed 7 bases at V and 0 bases at J, with 9 bases between. For the CDR3, the DNA is TGCGCCAGCACGACTCAGATGAACACTGAAGCTTTCTTT. Protein sequence: CASTTQMNTEAFF.

The chain links TRBV20-1 to TRBJ1-1, with unresolved D. The CDR3 length is 11 residues. V lost 6 bases and J 7 bases, leaving 12 bases between the germline ends. Germline V gene sequence: CDR1 DFQATT, CDR2 SNEGSKA (reference sequence). DNA for the CDR3: TGCAGTGCCCGCATCCGAGGTGAAGCTTTCTTT. It encodes CSARIRGEAFF.

V usage is TRBV7-9 and J usage is TRBJ1-2, with D maybe TRBD1 (6 bases). From germline, CDR1 is SEHNR and CDR2 FQNEAQ (reference sequence). V shed 5 bases and J shed 4 bases, with 17 bases lying between them. This CDR3 is 15 amino acids long. The CDR3 DNA follows: TGTGCCAGCAGCGAAGGACAGTCTAGGTTCTATGGCTACACCTTC. As protein: CASSEGQSRFYGYTF.